This record concerns one T cell receptor beta chain sequence. This specimen belongs to a study of Graves' ophthalmopathy and Graves' hyperthyroidism. RNA served as the template for amplifying TCR beta CDR3 regions. HTBI primers were used in a first-round RT-PCR, which preceded a second-round multiplex PCR. TCRdb independently ran MiXCR on the multiplex PCR reads; one entry per CDR3 protein. The repertoire includes under 250,000 distinct CDR3 sequences, 20% to 25% of them detected once, and under 55% sits in the top ten. The CDR3 has 13 amino acids. V lost 2 bases and J 2 bases, leaving 9 bases between the germline ends. The germline V gene has CDR1 DFQATT and CDR2 SNEGSKA (reference sequence).

Material: peripheral blood. The TCR comes from a woman aged 45-65 years with Graves' ophthalmopathy. The chain is built from TRBV20-1 and TRBJ2-5; D unresolved. Here the CDR3 DNA reads TGCAGTGCTAGATTCGGTCAGCAAGAGACCCAGTACTTC. Protein: CSARFGQQETQYF.